This T cell receptor (beta chain) was recovered during a study of cytomegalovirus exposure and HLA in healthy donors. Trimming shortened V by 4 bases and J by 10 bases, and 20 bases separated the two germline ends. The CDR3 is 14 amino acids. Germline V gene lookup returns CDR1 SGHDT and CDR2 YYEEEE. A multiplex PCR was run with 60 Vbeta primers and 13 Jbeta primers. Authors' analysis steps: About 12 million shared chains were among the 80 million or so unique TCR beta chains that a later analysis counted. Generated by immunoSEQ multiplex PCR, the TCRdb table keeps only in-frame clones and is missing some. D and trimming were read from the DNA, whereas the V and J calls and clone size are those reported in that table. The data contain roughly 200,000 clones, 79% of them singletons.

The V and J genes are TRBV5-6 and TRBJ1-1, with D perhaps TRBD1 (5 bases). This TCR was recovered from a woman aged 30 to 39 in good health and CMV-seropositive. Sequencing input: PBMCs. CDR3 DNA: TGTGCCAGCAGCCCCCGGGACTTACCTGATTTAGCTTTCTTT. Protein product: CASSPRDLPDLAFF.